The next 29 T cell receptor beta chains were all read from a single sample in a study of T-cell reconstitution after alpha-beta-depleted transplantation in children. Library preparation (for TCRbeta) was performed with unique molecular identifiers. TCRdb recomputed calls from the PCR reads with MiXCR, one row per CDR3 protein. The sample contains about 17,000 distinct CDR3 sequences, roughly 5.3% of which appear only once. The input for sequencing was PBMCs, taken before TCRalphabeta/CD19-depleted stem cell transplant. These receptors all come from a boy aged 5-17 years with acute lymphoblastic leukemia, due to receive a stem cell transplant.

This clonotype was observed at least ten times. The rearrangement joins TRBV2 to TRBJ1-6; weak D call: TRBD1 (6 bases). Germline V CDR1 and CDR2: SNHLY, FYNNEI. Trimming took 7 bases from V and 5 from J, leaving 9 bases between them. The CDR3 sequence is 13 residues long. The DNA for the CDR3 is TGTGCCAGCACAACAGGGAATAATTCACCCCTCCACTTT. Translated: CASTTGNNSPLHF.

This clonotype was recorded at least ten times. The rearrangement uses TRBV18 and TRBJ1-5; the match to TRBD1 covers 9 bases. After removal of 6 bases from V and 5 bases from J, the junction contained 14 bases not matched to a gene. The CDR3 extends over 17 amino acids. Germline V gene lookup returns CDR1 KGHSH and CDR2 LQKENI. In DNA form, the CDR3 reads TGTGCCAGCTCCTACCTCCCTCGGACAGGGGCCCATCAGCCCCAGCATTTT. As protein: CASSYLPRTGAHQPQHF.

This clonotype showed up many times. The V and J genes are TRBV13 and TRBJ1-1; tentative D call: TRBD1 (6 bases). This CDR3 comprises 13 residues. Germline CDR1 is PRHDT and CDR2 is FYEKMQ (reference sequence). The germline V and J ends were trimmed by 4 bases and 8 bases, with 14 bases remaining between them. The CDR3 is CASSSYGTPEAFF. Here the CDR3 DNA reads TGTGCCAGCAGCTCCTACGGGACACCCGAAGCTTTCTTT.

In its sample, this clonotype is medium-sized. V gene TRBV28 combines with J gene TRBJ2-1; TRBD2 agrees at 7 bases. CDR3 size: 12 residues. Germline assignment: CDR1 MDHEN and CDR2 SYDVKM. With V trimmed by 4 bases and J by 9 bases, 3 bases remained unmatched. The CDR3 is CASSSREVEQFF. The CDR3 region has the DNA TGTGCCAGCAGTTCTCGGGAGGTTGAGCAGTTCTTC.

This clonotype was detected many times. The chain recombines TRBV7-2 with TRBJ1-2; D gene ambiguous. This CDR3 is built from 16 residues. CDR1 SGHTA and CDR2 FQGNSA come from the germline V gene. The V gene lost 1 base and the J gene lost 4 bases, with 16 bases spanning the gap. Here the CDR3 reads CASSLEGSFGSYGYTF. In DNA, the CDR3 is TGTGCCAGCAGCTTAGAAGGGAGTTTCGGGAGCTATGGCTACACCTTC.

This clonotype is medium-sized (0.01 to 0.1%) within its sample. V is TRBV12-3 or TRBV12-4 and J is TRBJ2-1; 7 nucleotides align to TRBD2. The ends lost 7 bases at V and 12 bases at J; junction bases unmatched: 9. There are 12 residues in the CDR3. CDR3 in amino acids: CASTLGRVGQFF. In nucleotides, the CDR3 is TGTGCCAGCACCCTAGGGAGGGTAGGGCAGTTCTTC.

At least ten counts were recorded for this clonotype. The gene calls are TRBV7-9 and TRBJ2-7, with unresolved D. CDR1 and CDR2 (germline): SEHNR, FQNEAQ (reference sequence). This CDR3 is built from 12 residues. The V gene lost 5 bases and the J gene lost 0 bases, with 5 bases spanning the gap. The CDR3 DNA is TGTGCCAGCAGCCCCAGCTCCTACGAGCAGTACTTC. The encoded protein is CASSPSSYEQYF.

This clonotype is categorized as medium-sized. The V gene is TRBV7-2, the J gene TRBJ1-1; TRBD1 matches 7 bases. The CDR3 covers 15 residues. Looked up from germline, CDR1 is SGHTA and CDR2 is FQGNSA. V was clipped by 5 bases and J by 0 bases; unmatched bases: 6. The CDR3 bases are TGTGCCAGCAGCGGGCGGGACAGCATGAACACTGAAGCTTTCTTT. This gives the protein CASSGRDSMNTEAFF.

This clonotype appeared many times. V gene TRBV20-1 combines with J gene TRBJ2-1; TRBD2 aligns across 7 bases. J lost 2 bases, V lost 7 bases, and 5 bases had no gene match. The CDR3 is 13 residues long. Germline V gene lookup returns CDR1 DFQATT and CDR2 SNEGSKA (reference sequence). The CDR3 DNA follows: TGCAGTGTCCGAGCGGGGCCCTACAATGAGCAGTTCTTC. Its protein product is CSVRAGPYNEQFF.

This clonotype has at least ten counts. The chain is built from TRBV4-2 and TRBJ1-1, with unresolved D. Germline CDR1 LGHNA, CDR2 YNFKEQ. The CDR3 extends over 15 amino acids. Trimming took off 1 base at V and 1 base at J, with 10 bases between the two ends. CDR3 sequence reads: CASSQVGVGNTEAFF. For the CDR3, the DNA is TGTGCCAGCAGCCAAGTTGGGGTGGGGAACACTGAAGCTTTCTTT.

This clonotype was observed a few times. Mismatch with germline at one junction end may stem from a read error. This chain uses TRBV20-1 with TRBJ2-7, with 7 bases matching TRBD1. Germline V gene sequence: CDR1 DFQATT, CDR2 SNEGSKA (reference sequence). The CDR3 loop spans 20 amino acids. CDR3 DNA: TGCAGCGCTAGGGGCCCTACGCCGGGACAGCCAAGTATTAGCTCCTACGAGCAGTACTTC. Protein sequence: CSARGPTPGQPSISSYEQYF.

This clonotype came up many times. The rearrangement uses TRBV30 and TRBJ2-2; 9 bases are shared with TRBD1. With V trimmed by 2 bases and J by 1 base, 5 bases remained unmatched. The germline V gene has CDR1 GTSNPN and CDR2 SVGIG (reference sequence). This CDR3 has 16 residues. The CDR3 loop is CAWSNRGHGNTGELFF. The CDR3 DNA follows: TGTGCCTGGAGTAACAGGGGGCATGGGAACACCGGGGAGCTGTTTTTT.

In its sample, this clonotype is medium-sized. CDR3 residues: CASSFTAGGEQFF. The CDR3 bases are TGTGCCAGCAGCTTCACGGCCGGCGGGGAGCAGTTCTTC. The chain combines TRBV7-3 with TRBJ2-1; the D gene is possibly TRBD2 (5 bases). Between the trimmed V and J ends, which lost 3 bases and 10 bases, there was a span of 13 bases. CDR3 size: 13 residues. Germline V gene data show CDR1 as SGHTA and CDR2 as FQGTGA.

This clonotype was detected ten times or more. This chain joins TRBV10-3 and TRBJ1-5; maybe TRBD1 (5 bases). The CDR3 is made up of 14 amino acids. CDR1 ENHRY and CDR2 SYGVKD come from the germline V gene. Trimming pared 3 bases from V and 1 base from J, leaving 7 bases between. The CDR3 region is CAISEWDSNQPQHF. In DNA form, the CDR3 reads TGTGCCATCAGTGAATGGGACAGCAATCAGCCCCAGCATTTT.

This clonotype was seen more than once but under ten times. V gene TRBV24-1 combines with J gene TRBJ2-1; D may be TRBD1 (5 bases). Germline V gene sequence: CDR1 KGHDR, CDR2 SFDVKD. Trimming cost V 1 base and J 0 bases, with 15 bases left between them. The length of the CDR3 is 18 residues. CDR3 nucleotide sequence: TGTGCCACCAGTGATTTTTCCAAACAGGCTAGCTCCTACAATGAGCAGTTCTTC. Its protein is CATSDFSKQASSYNEQFF.

This clonotype showed up many times. The chain couples TRBV12-3 or TRBV12-4 to TRBJ1-1; D gene unclear. The CDR3 length is 14 residues. V lost 2 bases and J lost 1, with 8 bases in between. CDR3: CASSLFGGNTEAFF. The CDR3 bases are TGTGCCAGCAGTTTATTCGGTGGGAACACTGAAGCTTTCTTT.

By its share, this clonotype is medium-sized (0.01 to 0.1%). This chain joins TRBV7-9 and TRBJ2-7; 8 bases align to TRBD2. The germline V gene encodes CDR1 SEHNR and CDR2 FQNEAQ (reference sequence). CDR3 length: 15 amino acids. After removal of 6 bases from V and 7 bases from J, the junction contained 14 bases not matched to a gene. The DNA of the CDR3 is TGTGCCAGCAGTATCGGACTAGCCCATTCTTGGGAGCAGTACTTC. It codes for CASSIGLAHSWEQYF.

This clonotype occurred many times. The chain has TRBV18 and TRBJ1-1; the D is unclear. The CDR3 is 13 residues long. Deletions cut 3 bases from V and 0 bases from J, with 5 bases between. Germline values: CDR1 KGHSH, CDR2 LQKENI. The CDR3: CASSPDLNTEAFF. As DNA, the CDR3 is TGTGCCAGCTCACCGGATCTGAACACTGAAGCTTTCTTT.

This clonotype was detected ten times or more. The chain combines TRBV28 with TRBJ2-7; D call uncertain. V shed 6 bases and J shed 3 bases, with 21 bases lying between them. The CDR3 totals 16 residues. Germline V gene data show CDR1 as MDHEN and CDR2 as SYDVKM. The CDR3 DNA is TGTGCCAGCAGATCCCCAGGCTCGGGCTCACTCTACGAGCAGTACTTC. As protein: CASRSPGSGSLYEQYF.

This clonotype is labeled medium-sized. The chain links TRBV20-1 to TRBJ2-4, with D possibly being TRBD2 (6 bases). Germline V lookup: CDR1 DFQATT, CDR2 SNEGSKA (reference sequence). Trimming took off 5 bases at V and 6 bases at J, with 11 bases between the two ends. The CDR3 sequence is 12 residues long. The CDR3 loop reads CSAAGTPNIQYF. Here the CDR3 DNA reads TGCAGTGCTGCCGGGACTCCAAACATTCAGTACTTC.

By share of the sample, this clonotype is medium-sized. The chain employs TRBV25-1 and TRBJ2-5; TRBD1 matches at 7 bases. The CDR3 sequence is 14 residues long. The V gene end was trimmed by 0 bases and the J gene end by 5 bases; junction bases not matched to a gene: 3. Germline V gene lookup returns CDR1 MGHDK and CDR2 SYGVNS. Here the CDR3 DNA reads TGTGCCAGCAGTGAATATATGACAGGGGAGACCCAGTACTTC. Its protein is CASSEYMTGETQYF.

This clonotype was detected many times. This sequence joins TRBV7-9 and TRBJ2-1; TRBD1 might be the D (6 bases). The CDR3 contains 14 residues. Trimming pared 5 bases from V and 6 bases from J, leaving 14 bases between. Looked up from germline, CDR1 is SEHNR and CDR2 is FQNEAQ (reference sequence). As DNA, the CDR3 is TGTGCCAGCAGCCCACCACAGGGACGCAATGAGCAGTTCTTC. Translation: CASSPPQGRNEQFF.

This clonotype is labeled as large. The rearrangement joins TRBV12-3 or TRBV12-4 to TRBJ2-3; D might be TRBD2 (6 bases). The CDR3 spans 15 residues. V was clipped by 1 base and J by 1 base, with 9 bases between them. CDR3 protein: CASSLGGTRTDTQYF. CDR3 DNA: TGTGCCAGCAGTTTAGGCGGGACGCGCACAGATACGCAGTATTTT.

This clonotype showed up many times. J is TRBJ2-4 and V is TRBV27; no clear D. The V and J ends lost 3 bases and 2 bases respectively, with 11 bases between them. CDR1 MNHEY and CDR2 SMNVEV come from the germline V gene (reference sequence). The CDR3 has 15 amino acids. The CDR3 here is CASSFIPVTKNIQYF. CDR3 DNA: TGTGCCAGCAGTTTCATCCCCGTGACCAAAAACATTCAGTACTTC.

This clonotype was seen ten or more times. In nucleotides, the CDR3 is TGTGCCAGCAGCCCACTAGCGGGAGGGTTCGTTTATGAGCAGTACTTC. This translates into CASSPLAGGFVYEQYF. This chain uses TRBV28 with TRBJ2-7, with 13 nucleotides matching TRBD2. Germline V gene data show CDR1 as MDHEN and CDR2 as SYDVKM. The CDR3 covers 16 residues. J lost 7 bases, V lost 6 bases, and 12 bases had no gene match.

This chain uses TRBV12-3 or TRBV12-4 with TRBJ2-3, with D possibly called TRBD1 or TRBD2 (6 bases each). The CDR3 length is 17 residues. CDR3 amino acids: CTCRPTDGGVGTDTQYF. The CDR3 DNA reads TGTACCTGCAGACCAACCGACGGGGGCGTTGGCACAGATACGCAGTATTTT.

This clonotype was seen many times. The V gene is TRBV6-1, the J gene TRBJ2-7; TRBD1 is a possible D gene (6 bases). V lost 3 bases to trimming and J lost 2 bases, with 14 bases between them. The germline CDR1 and CDR2 sequences are MNHNS and SASEGT. The CDR3 loop spans 15 amino acids. In DNA, the CDR3 is TGTGCCAGCAGTGACTTCGGGACACCTACCTACGAGCAGTACTTC. Translating gives CASSDFGTPTYEQYF.

Many counts were recorded for this clonotype. V and J are TRBV5-1 and TRBJ2-5, with D possibly being TRBD2 (6 bases). The V gene's germline CDR1 is SGHRS and CDR2 YFSETQ. Deletions cut 5 bases from V and 3 bases from J, with 11 bases between. This CDR3 spans 13 amino acids. The CDR3 nucleotides read TGCGCCAGCAGTGATAGCGGTAAAGAGACCCAGTACTTC. Its translation is CASSDSGKETQYF.

This clonotype has ten or more counts. J is TRBJ1-1 and V is TRBV29-1; no firm D call. Germline CDR1 is SQVTM and CDR2 is ANQGSEA. Deletions cut 4 bases from V and 1 base from J, with 10 bases between. CDR3 size: 13 residues. The CDR3 protein is CSVVRERNTEAFF. The CDR3 DNA reads TGCAGCGTTGTGCGGGAGAGGAACACTGAAGCTTTCTTT.